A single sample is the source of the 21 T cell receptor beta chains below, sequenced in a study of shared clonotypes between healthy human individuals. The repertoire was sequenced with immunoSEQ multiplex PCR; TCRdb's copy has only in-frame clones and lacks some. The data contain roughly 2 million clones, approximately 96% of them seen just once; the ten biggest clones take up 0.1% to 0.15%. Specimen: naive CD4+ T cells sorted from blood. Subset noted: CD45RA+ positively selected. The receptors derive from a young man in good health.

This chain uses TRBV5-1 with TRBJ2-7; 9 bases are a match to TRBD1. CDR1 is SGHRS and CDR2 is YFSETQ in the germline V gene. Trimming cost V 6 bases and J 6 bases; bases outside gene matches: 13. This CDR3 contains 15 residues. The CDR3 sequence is CASTPEGTGFSEQYF. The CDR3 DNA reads TGCGCCAGCACCCCGGAGGGGACAGGGTTTAGCGAGCAGTACTTC.

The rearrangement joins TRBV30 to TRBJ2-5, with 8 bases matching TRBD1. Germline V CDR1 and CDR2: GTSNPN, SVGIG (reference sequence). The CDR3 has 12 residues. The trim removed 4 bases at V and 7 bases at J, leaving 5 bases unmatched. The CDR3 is CAWTTGELTQYF. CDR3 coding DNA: TGTGCCTGGACGACAGGGGAGCTGACCCAGTACTTC. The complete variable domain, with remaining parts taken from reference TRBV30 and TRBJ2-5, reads SQTIHQWPATLVQPVGSPLSLECTVEGTSNPNLYWYRQAAGRGLQLLFYSVGIGQISSEVPQNLSASRPQDRQFILSSKKLLLSDSGFYLCAWTTGELTQYFGPGTRLLVL.

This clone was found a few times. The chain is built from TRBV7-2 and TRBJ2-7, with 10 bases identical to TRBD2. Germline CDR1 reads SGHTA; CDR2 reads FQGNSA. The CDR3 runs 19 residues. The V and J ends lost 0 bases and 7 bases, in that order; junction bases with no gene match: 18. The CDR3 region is CASSLAGLLSSGSRKEQYF. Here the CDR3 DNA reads TGTGCCAGCAGCTTAGCGGGACTACTTTCTAGCGGGAGCCGCAAGGAGCAGTACTTC.

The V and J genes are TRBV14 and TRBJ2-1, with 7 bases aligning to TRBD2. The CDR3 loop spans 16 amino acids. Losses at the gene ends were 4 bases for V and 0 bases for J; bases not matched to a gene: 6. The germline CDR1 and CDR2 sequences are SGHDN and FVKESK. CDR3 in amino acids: CASSPLGGSSYNEQFF. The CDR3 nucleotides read TGTGCCAGCAGCCCCCTGGGCGGGAGCTCCTACAATGAGCAGTTCTTC.

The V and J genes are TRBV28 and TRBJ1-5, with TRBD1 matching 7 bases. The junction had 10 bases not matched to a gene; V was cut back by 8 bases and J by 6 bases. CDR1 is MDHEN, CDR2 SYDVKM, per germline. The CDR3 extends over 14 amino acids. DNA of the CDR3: TGTGCCAGCCTCGACAGGGAGGGGTCTCAGCCCCAGCATTTT. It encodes CASLDREGSQPQHF.

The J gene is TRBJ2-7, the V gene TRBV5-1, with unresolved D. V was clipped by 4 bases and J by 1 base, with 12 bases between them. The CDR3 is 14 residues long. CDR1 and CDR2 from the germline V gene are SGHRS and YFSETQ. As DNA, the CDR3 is TGCGCCAGCAGCGTGGAAGGTAGTTCCTACGAGCAGTACTTC. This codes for CASSVEGSSYEQYF.

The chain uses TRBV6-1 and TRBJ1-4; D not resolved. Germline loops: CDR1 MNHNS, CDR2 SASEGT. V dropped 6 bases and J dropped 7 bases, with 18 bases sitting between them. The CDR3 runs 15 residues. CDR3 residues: CASSRVVSYSEKLFF. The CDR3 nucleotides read TGTGCCAGCAGCCGCGTGGTCTCGTATAGTGAAAAACTGTTTTTT.

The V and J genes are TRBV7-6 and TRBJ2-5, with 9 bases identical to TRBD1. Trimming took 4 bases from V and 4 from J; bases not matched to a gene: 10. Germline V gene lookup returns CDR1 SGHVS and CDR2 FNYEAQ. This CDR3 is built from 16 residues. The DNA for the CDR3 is TGTGCCAGCAGCTCCCCGACAGGGGGGTTGCGAGAGACCCAGTACTTC. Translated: CASSSPTGGLRETQYF.

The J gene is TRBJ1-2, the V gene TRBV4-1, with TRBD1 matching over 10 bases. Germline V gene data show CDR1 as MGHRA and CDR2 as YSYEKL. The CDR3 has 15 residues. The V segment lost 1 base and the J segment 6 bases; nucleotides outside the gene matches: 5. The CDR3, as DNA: TGCGCCAGCAGCCAAGTTTTTGGGACAGGGGATGGCTACACCTTC. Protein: CASSQVFGTGDGYTF.

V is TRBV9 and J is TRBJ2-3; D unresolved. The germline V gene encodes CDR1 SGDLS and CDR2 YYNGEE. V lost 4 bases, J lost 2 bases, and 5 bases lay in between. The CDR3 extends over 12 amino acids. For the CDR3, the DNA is TGTGCCAGCAGCAAAATCACAGATACGCAGTATTTT. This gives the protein CASSKITDTQYF.

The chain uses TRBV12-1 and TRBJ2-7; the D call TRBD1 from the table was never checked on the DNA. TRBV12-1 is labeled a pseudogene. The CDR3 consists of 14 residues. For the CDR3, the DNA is TGTGCCAGCAGCTCGGACAGGGGAGGGAGAGAGCAGTACTTC. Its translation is CASSSDRGGREQYF.

This chain's CDR3 is CASSPQLAATDTQYF. CDR3 in DNA: TGTGCCAGCTCACCACAACTAGCGGCCACAGATACGCAGTATTTT. The gene calls are TRBV18 and TRBJ2-3; 8 positions match TRBD2. CDR1 is KGHSH, CDR2 LQKENI, per germline. The J segment lost 2 bases and the V segment lost 1 base, leaving 2 bases of the junction unmatched. The CDR3 runs to 15 residues. The full variable domain, its missing parts supplied by reference TRBV18 and TRBJ2-3, is NAGVMQNPRHLVRRRGQEARLRCSPMKGHSHVYWYRQLPEEGLKFMVYLQKENIIDESGMPKERFSAEFPKEGPSILRIQQVVRGDSAAYFCASSPQLAATDTQYFGPGTRLTVL.

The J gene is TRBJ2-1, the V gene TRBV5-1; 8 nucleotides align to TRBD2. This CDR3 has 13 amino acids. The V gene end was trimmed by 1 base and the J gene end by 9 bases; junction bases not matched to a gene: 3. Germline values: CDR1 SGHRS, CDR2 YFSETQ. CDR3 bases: TGCGCCAGCAGCTTGCGGGAGGGGAGTGAGCAGTTCTTC. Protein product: CASSLREGSEQFF.

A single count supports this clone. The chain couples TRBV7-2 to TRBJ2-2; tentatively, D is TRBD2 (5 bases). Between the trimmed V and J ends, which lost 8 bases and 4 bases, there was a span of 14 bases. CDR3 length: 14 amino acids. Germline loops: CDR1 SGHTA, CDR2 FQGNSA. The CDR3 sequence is CASGSVAGTGELFF. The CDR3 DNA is TGTGCCAGCGGTTCAGTCGCGGGCACCGGGGAGCTGTTTTTT. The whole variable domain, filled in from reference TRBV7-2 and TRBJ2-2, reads GAGVSQSPSNKVTEKGKDVELRCDPISGHTALYWYRQSLGQGLEFLIYFQGNSAPDKSGLPSDRFSAERTGGSVSTLTIQRTQQEDSAVYLCASGSVAGTGELFFGEGSRLTVL.

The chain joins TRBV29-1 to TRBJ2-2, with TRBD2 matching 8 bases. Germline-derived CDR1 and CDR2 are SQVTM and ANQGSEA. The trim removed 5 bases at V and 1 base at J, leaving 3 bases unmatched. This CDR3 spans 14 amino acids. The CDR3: CSVSGLGNTGELFF. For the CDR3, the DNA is TGCAGCGTTTCGGGACTAGGGAACACCGGGGAGCTGTTTTTT.

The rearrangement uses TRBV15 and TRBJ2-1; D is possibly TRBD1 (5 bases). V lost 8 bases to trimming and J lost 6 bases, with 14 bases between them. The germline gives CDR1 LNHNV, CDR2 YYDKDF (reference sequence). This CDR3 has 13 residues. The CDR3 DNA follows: TGTGCCACCCGCCAGGGAACGGGCAATGAGCAGTTCTTC. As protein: CATRQGTGNEQFF.

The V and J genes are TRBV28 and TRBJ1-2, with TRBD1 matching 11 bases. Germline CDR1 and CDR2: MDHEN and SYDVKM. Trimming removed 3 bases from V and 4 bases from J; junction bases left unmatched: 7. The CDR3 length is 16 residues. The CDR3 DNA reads TGTGCCAGCAGTTTTCAACGGACAGGGGGCATCTATGGCTACACCTTC. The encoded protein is CASSFQRTGGIYGYTF.

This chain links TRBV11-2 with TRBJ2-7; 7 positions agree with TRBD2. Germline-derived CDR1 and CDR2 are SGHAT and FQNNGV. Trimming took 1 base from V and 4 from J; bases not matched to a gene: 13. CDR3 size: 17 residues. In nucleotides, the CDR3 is TGTGCCAGCAGCTTAGCGGGGCGAGCGGGGATGAAATACGAGCAGTACTTC. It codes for CASSLAGRAGMKYEQYF.

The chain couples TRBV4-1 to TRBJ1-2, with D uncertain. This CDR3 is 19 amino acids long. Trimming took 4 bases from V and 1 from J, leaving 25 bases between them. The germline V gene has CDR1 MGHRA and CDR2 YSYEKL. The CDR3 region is CASSPLVHLGSRVNYGYTF. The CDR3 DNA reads TGCGCCAGCAGCCCTCTGGTACACCTCGGGAGTAGGGTTAACTATGGCTACACCTTC.

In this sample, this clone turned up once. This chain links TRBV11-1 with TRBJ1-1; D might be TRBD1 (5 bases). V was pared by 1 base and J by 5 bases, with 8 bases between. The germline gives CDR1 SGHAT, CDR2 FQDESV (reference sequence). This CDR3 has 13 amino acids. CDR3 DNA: TGTGCCAGCAGCTTAGAAGACAGTACTGAAGCTTTCTTT. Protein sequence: CASSLEDSTEAFF.

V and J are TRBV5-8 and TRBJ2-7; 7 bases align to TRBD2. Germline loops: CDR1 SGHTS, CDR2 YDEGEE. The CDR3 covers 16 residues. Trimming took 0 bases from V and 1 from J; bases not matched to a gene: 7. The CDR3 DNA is TGTGCCAGCAGCTTGGCCGGTTCGGGGGGTTCCTACGAGCAGTACTTC. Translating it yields CASSLAGSGGSYEQYF.